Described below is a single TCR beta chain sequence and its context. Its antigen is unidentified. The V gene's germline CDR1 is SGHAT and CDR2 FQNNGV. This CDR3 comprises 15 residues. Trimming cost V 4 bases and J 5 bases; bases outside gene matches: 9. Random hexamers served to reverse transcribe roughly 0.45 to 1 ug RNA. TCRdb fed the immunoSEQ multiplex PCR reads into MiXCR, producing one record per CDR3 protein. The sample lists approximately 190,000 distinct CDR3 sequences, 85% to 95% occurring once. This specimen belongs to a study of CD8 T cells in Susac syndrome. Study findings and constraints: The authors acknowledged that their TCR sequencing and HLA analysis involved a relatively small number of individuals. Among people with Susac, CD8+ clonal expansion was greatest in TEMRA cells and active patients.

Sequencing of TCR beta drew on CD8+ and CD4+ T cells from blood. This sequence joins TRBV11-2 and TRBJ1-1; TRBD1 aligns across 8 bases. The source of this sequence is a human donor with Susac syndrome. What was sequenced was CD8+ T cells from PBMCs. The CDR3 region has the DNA TGTGCCAGCAGCTCCCACGGACAGGGTAGGACTGAAGCTTTCTTT. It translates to CASSSHGQGRTEAFF.